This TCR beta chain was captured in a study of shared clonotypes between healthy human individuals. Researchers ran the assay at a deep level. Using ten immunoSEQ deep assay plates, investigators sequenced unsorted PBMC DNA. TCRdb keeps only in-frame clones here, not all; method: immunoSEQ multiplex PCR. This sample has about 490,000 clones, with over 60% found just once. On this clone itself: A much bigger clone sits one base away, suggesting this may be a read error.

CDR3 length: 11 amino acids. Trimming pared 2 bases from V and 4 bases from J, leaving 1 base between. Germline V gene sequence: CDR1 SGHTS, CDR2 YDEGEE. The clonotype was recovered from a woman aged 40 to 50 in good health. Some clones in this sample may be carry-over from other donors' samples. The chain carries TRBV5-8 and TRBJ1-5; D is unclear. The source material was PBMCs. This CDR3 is CASSLNQPQHF. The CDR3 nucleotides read TGTGCCAGCAGCTTAAATCAGCCCCAGCATTTT.